This T cell receptor beta chain was sequenced for a study of blood T cell repertoires in COVID-19. The overall study: Acute and convalescent COVID-19 samples came from the United States, Italy and Spain.

In the original processing: Amplification of reference gene primers was used by the study to estimate nucleated cell counts. Clones were read by immunoSEQ multiplex PCR, and TCRdb kept only the in-frame ones, dropping some. V, J and clone size were drawn from that table, and D and trimming were deduced from the DNA. The sample carries under 150,000 clones, 65% to 85% recorded once. J was trimmed by 10 bases and V by 10 bases; bases with no gene match: 14. The length of the CDR3 is 13 residues. Germline CDR1 SGHTA, CDR2 FQGNSA. Source material: PBMCs or T cells enriched from blood (not recorded which). This chain links TRBV7-2 with TRBJ2-7, with 9 bases aligning to TRBD1. This clonotype was obtained from a woman aged 45-65 years who had been exposed to COVID-19. CDR3 coding DNA: TGTGCCAAAAACAGGGGGCCACCCCTCCGACAGTACTTC. The encoded protein is CAKNRGPPLRQYF.